Listed below are T cell receptor beta chains from one sample, sequenced in a study of T-cell reconstitution after alpha-beta-depleted transplantation in children. Each CDR3 protein is one row after TCRdb ran MiXCR on the PCR reads. Of more than 500,000 distinct CDR3 sequences in the sample, about an eighth were seen once. Sequencing used PBMCs, mostly from graft donor cells, obtained 180 days after TCRalphabeta/CD19-depleted stem cell transplant. The receptor set was obtained from a female patient aged 2 to 10 who had a stem cell transplant for aplastic anemia, so the T cells may come from the graft donor. CDR3s include the opening cysteine and the closing phenylalanine or tryptophan. Each record gives: clone size, J gene, D gene, V gene, CDR3 protein, CDR3 DNA. A D gene is named only where the DNA matches it firmly. Clone size is not always given. Where it is, it says once, few, many or a class for expanded clones.

clone_size: .
j_call: TRBJ2-2
d_call: .
v_call: TRBV30
cdr3_aa: CAWTSTPGPNTGELFF
cdr3_nt: TGTGCCTGGACTTCAACCCCGGGCCCGAACACCGGGGAGCTGTTTTTT

clone_size: .
j_call: TRBJ2-7
d_call: TRBD1
v_call: TRBV5-6
cdr3_aa: CASRGQGVGYEQYF
cdr3_nt: TGTGCCAGCAGGGGACAGGGGGTAGGGTACGAGCAGTACTTC

clone_size: few
j_call: TRBJ2-5
d_call: TRBD2
v_call: TRBV15
cdr3_aa: CATSRPAPSLAGGETQYF
cdr3_nt: TGTGCCACCAGCAGACCGGCCCCTTCCCTAGCGGGAGGAGAGACCCAGTACTTC

clone_size: .
j_call: TRBJ2-1
d_call: TRBD2
v_call: TRBV6-2/TRBV6-3
cdr3_aa: CASSAPGLAAYNEQFF
cdr3_nt: TGTGCCAGCAGCGCCCCCGGACTAGCGGCCTACAATGAGCAGTTCTTC

clone_size: .
j_call: TRBJ2-1
d_call: .
v_call: TRBV28
cdr3_aa: CASRGTSSYNEQFF
cdr3_nt: TGTGCCAGCAGGGGGACGTCTTCCTACAATGAGCAGTTCTTC

clone_size: .
j_call: TRBJ2-1
d_call: .
v_call: TRBV20-1
cdr3_aa: CSASLRDNEQFF
cdr3_nt: TGCAGTGCTAGTTTGCGGGACAATGAGCAGTTCTTC

clone_size: .
j_call: TRBJ2-2
d_call: .
v_call: TRBV11-3
cdr3_aa: CASSRSTGELFF
cdr3_nt: TGTGCCAGCAGCCGCAGCACCGGGGAGCTGTTTTTT

clone_size: few
j_call: TRBJ2-1
d_call: TRBD2
v_call: TRBV25-1
cdr3_aa: CASSEWLAGERGVSYNEQFF
cdr3_nt: TGTGCCAGCAGTGAATGGCTAGCGGGAGAGAGAGGGGTCTCCTACAATGAGCAGTTCTTC

clone_size: .
j_call: TRBJ1-6
d_call: .
v_call: TRBV28
cdr3_aa: CASSLVESAYNSPLHF
cdr3_nt: TGTGCCAGCAGTTTAGTGGAGTCGGCCTATAATTCACCCCTCCACTTT

clone_size: .
j_call: TRBJ1-1
d_call: .
v_call: TRBV7-2
cdr3_aa: CASSFRGRTEAFF
cdr3_nt: TGTGCCAGCAGCTTTCGGGGGAGGACTGAAGCTTTCTTT

clone_size: .
j_call: TRBJ2-4
d_call: TRBD2
v_call: TRBV25-1
cdr3_aa: CASSGGLAGEGVVGIQYF
cdr3_nt: TGTGCCAGCAGTGGGGGACTAGCGGGAGAGGGTGTCGTGGGCATTCAGTACTTC

clone_size: many
j_call: TRBJ2-2
d_call: TRBD1
v_call: TRBV4-1
cdr3_aa: CASSPGQGNTGELFF
cdr3_nt: TGTGCCAGCAGTCCGGGACAGGGGAACACCGGGGAGCTGTTTTTT

clone_size: .
j_call: TRBJ2-7
d_call: .
v_call: TRBV5-1
cdr3_aa: CASSLGGPQGFYSYEQYF
cdr3_nt: TGCGCCAGCAGCTTGGGGGGGCCTCAGGGTTTCTACTCCTACGAGCAGTACTTC

clone_size: .
j_call: TRBJ2-7
d_call: TRBD2
v_call: TRBV5-1
cdr3_aa: CASSLALAGGRSPYEQYF
cdr3_nt: TGCGCCAGCAGCTTGGCCCTAGCGGGAGGGCGTTCCCCTTACGAGCAGTACTTC

clone_size: few
j_call: TRBJ2-1
d_call: TRBD1
v_call: TRBV12-3/TRBV12-4
cdr3_aa: CASNDRVALEQFF
cdr3_nt: TGTGCCAGCAATGACAGGGTGGCTCTTGAGCAGTTCTTC

clone_size: many
j_call: TRBJ2-1
d_call: .
v_call: TRBV12-3/TRBV12-4
cdr3_aa: CASSFSAPLNEQFF
cdr3_nt: TGTGCCAGCAGTTTTTCAGCGCCTTTGAATGAGCAGTTCTTC

clone_size: .
j_call: TRBJ2-5
d_call: TRBD2
v_call: TRBV11-2
cdr3_aa: CASSYRTSGRAETQYF
cdr3_nt: TGTGCCAGCAGCTACCGGACTAGCGGGAGGGCGGAGACCCAGTACTTC

clone_size: few
j_call: TRBJ2-2
d_call: .
v_call: TRBV12-3/TRBV12-4
cdr3_aa: CASSFRGNTGELFF
cdr3_nt: TGTGCCAGCAGTTTCCGGGGAAACACCGGGGAGCTGTTTTTT

clone_size: few
j_call: TRBJ2-5
d_call: TRBD2
v_call: TRBV11-2
cdr3_aa: CASSLWALAGASQETQYF
cdr3_nt: TGTGCCAGCAGCTTATGGGCGCTAGCGGGAGCCTCACAAGAGACCCAGTACTTC

clone_size: .
j_call: TRBJ2-3
d_call: .
v_call: TRBV12-3/TRBV12-4
cdr3_aa: CASSFPWTVDTQYF
cdr3_nt: TGTGCCAGCAGTTTCCCCTGGACAGTAGATACGCAGTATTTT

clone_size: few
j_call: TRBJ2-6
d_call: .
v_call: TRBV7-2
cdr3_aa: CASSNRVSSGANVLTF
cdr3_nt: TGTGCCAGCAGCAACAGGGTTAGCTCTGGGGCCAACGTCCTGACTTTC

clone_size: .
j_call: TRBJ2-1
d_call: .
v_call: TRBV18
cdr3_aa: CASSPLGAGTGNEQFF
cdr3_nt: TGTGCCAGCTCACCTCTCGGCGCGGGAACGGGTAATGAGCAGTTCTTC

clone_size: few
j_call: TRBJ2-1
d_call: .
v_call: TRBV6-5
cdr3_aa: CASSSRDVYNEQFF
cdr3_nt: TGTGCCAGCAGTTCCCGGGACGTTTACAATGAGCAGTTCTTC

clone_size: .
j_call: TRBJ2-1
d_call: .
v_call: TRBV20-1
cdr3_aa: CSARATYNEQFF
cdr3_nt: TGCAGTGCTAGAGCCACTTACAATGAGCAGTTCTTC

clone_size: .
j_call: TRBJ1-2
d_call: .
v_call: TRBV27
cdr3_aa: CASSTRVVLAGYGGYTF
cdr3_nt: TGTGCCAGCAGTACCCGGGTAGTGTTGGCGGGCTATGGTGGCTACACCTTC

clone_size: few
j_call: TRBJ1-1
d_call: .
v_call: TRBV29-1
cdr3_aa: CSVDQVEAFF
cdr3_nt: TGCAGCGTCGACCAAGTGGAAGCTTTCTTT

clone_size: .
j_call: TRBJ2-1
d_call: .
v_call: TRBV4-3
cdr3_aa: CASSQEAVVSYNEQFF
cdr3_nt: TGCGCCAGCAGCCAAGAGGCGGTCGTCTCCTACAATGAGCAGTTCTTC

clone_size: few
j_call: TRBJ1-4
d_call: TRBD1
v_call: TRBV5-1
cdr3_aa: CASSLGQGIEKLFF
cdr3_nt: TGCGCCAGCAGCCTCGGACAGGGAATTGAAAAACTGTTTTTT

clone_size: few
j_call: TRBJ2-5
d_call: TRBD1
v_call: TRBV19
cdr3_aa: CASSQGQGLETQYF
cdr3_nt: TGTGCCAGTAGTCAGGGACAGGGGTTGGAGACCCAGTACTTC

clone_size: .
j_call: TRBJ2-7
d_call: TRBD1
v_call: TRBV4-2
cdr3_aa: CASSQVDRANEQYF
cdr3_nt: TGTGCCAGCAGCCAAGTGGACAGGGCCAACGAGCAGTACTTC

clone_size: .
j_call: TRBJ2-1
d_call: .
v_call: TRBV27
cdr3_aa: CANLWLANHNEQFF
cdr3_nt: TGTGCCAACCTTTGGCTAGCGAACCACAATGAGCAGTTCTTC

clone_size: many
j_call: TRBJ2-1
d_call: TRBD2
v_call: TRBV15
cdr3_aa: CATSRYPGLANEQFF
cdr3_nt: TGTGCCACCAGCAGGTACCCGGGACTAGCGAATGAGCAGTTCTTC

clone_size: few
j_call: TRBJ1-5
d_call: .
v_call: TRBV12-3/TRBV12-4
cdr3_aa: CASSLAHGGQPQHF
cdr3_nt: TGTGCCAGCAGTTTAGCCCACGGGGGGCAGCCCCAGCATTTT

clone_size: many
j_call: TRBJ2-1
d_call: .
v_call: TRBV12-5
cdr3_aa: CASGQGYNEQFF
cdr3_nt: TGTGCTAGTGGACAGGGTTACAATGAGCAGTTCTTC

clone_size: .
j_call: TRBJ2-1
d_call: .
v_call: TRBV19
cdr3_aa: CASSITSGTWGEQFF
cdr3_nt: TGTGCCAGTAGTATAACGAGTGGGACCTGGGGTGAGCAGTTCTTC

clone_size: .
j_call: TRBJ1-1
d_call: .
v_call: TRBV28
cdr3_aa: CASSLLSAEAFF
cdr3_nt: TGTGCCAGCAGTTTACTCTCTGCTGAAGCTTTCTTT

clone_size: .
j_call: TRBJ2-7
d_call: .
v_call: TRBV6-5
cdr3_aa: CASSYTMGAYEQYF
cdr3_nt: TGTGCCAGCAGTTACACCATGGGAGCCTACGAGCAGTACTTC

clone_size: few
j_call: TRBJ2-1
d_call: TRBD1
v_call: TRBV3-1
cdr3_aa: CASGTGAREQFF
cdr3_nt: TGTGCCAGCGGGACAGGGGCACGGGAGCAGTTCTTC

clone_size: many
j_call: TRBJ2-4
d_call: .
v_call: TRBV15
cdr3_aa: CATSRGATGYF
cdr3_nt: TGTGCCACCAGCAGAGGGGCGACGGGGTACTTC

clone_size: few
j_call: TRBJ2-5
d_call: .
v_call: TRBV29-1
cdr3_aa: CSVATLSYLDWETQYF
cdr3_nt: TGCAGCGTTGCCACCCTGTCGTACCTTGATTGGGAGACCCAGTACTTC

clone_size: .
j_call: TRBJ2-5
d_call: TRBD2
v_call: TRBV12-3/TRBV12-4
cdr3_aa: CASSLLAMETQYF
cdr3_nt: TGTGCCAGCAGCCTACTAGCGATGGAGACCCAGTACTTC

clone_size: many
j_call: TRBJ2-5
d_call: .
v_call: TRBV20-1
cdr3_aa: CSARVSLGQETQYF
cdr3_nt: TGCAGTGCTAGAGTGAGTTTAGGACAAGAGACCCAGTACTTC

clone_size: few
j_call: TRBJ2-1
d_call: TRBD2
v_call: TRBV15
cdr3_aa: CATSRDRTSGRPSSYNEQFF
cdr3_nt: TGTGCCACCAGCAGAGATCGGACTAGCGGGAGGCCTAGCTCCTACAATGAGCAGTTCTTC

clone_size: few
j_call: TRBJ1-5
d_call: TRBD1
v_call: TRBV19
cdr3_aa: CASSRGQVPNQPQHF
cdr3_nt: TGTGCCAGTAGCCGGGGACAGGTACCTAATCAGCCCCAGCATTTT

clone_size: many
j_call: TRBJ2-7
d_call: .
v_call: TRBV5-1
cdr3_aa: CASSLEIQLSYEQYF
cdr3_nt: TGCGCCAGCAGCTTGGAAATACAGCTTTCCTACGAGCAGTACTTC

clone_size: .
j_call: TRBJ2-5
d_call: TRBD2
v_call: TRBV20-1
cdr3_aa: CSARDRTSGPRRERETQYF
cdr3_nt: TGCAGTGCTAGAGATCGGACTAGCGGGCCGAGGAGAGAGAGAGAGACCCAGTACTTC

clone_size: few
j_call: TRBJ2-5
d_call: TRBD2
v_call: TRBV15
cdr3_aa: CATSRDRLAGVQETQYF
cdr3_nt: TGTGCCACCAGCAGAGATAGGCTAGCGGGGGTCCAAGAGACCCAGTACTTC

clone_size: few
j_call: TRBJ1-1
d_call: TRBD1
v_call: TRBV20-1
cdr3_aa: CSASGTGSTEAFF
cdr3_nt: TGCAGTGCTTCCGGGACAGGGTCCACCGAAGCTTTCTTT

clone_size: few
j_call: TRBJ2-4
d_call: .
v_call: TRBV20-1
cdr3_aa: CSARDGRQNIQYF
cdr3_nt: TGCAGTGCTAGAGACGGGCGGCAAAACATTCAGTACTTC

clone_size: many
j_call: TRBJ2-7
d_call: .
v_call: TRBV28
cdr3_aa: CASSLYGGSYEQYF
cdr3_nt: TGTGCCAGCAGTTTATATGGTGGGTCCTACGAGCAGTACTTC

clone_size: .
j_call: TRBJ2-5
d_call: TRBD1
v_call: TRBV12-3/TRBV12-4
cdr3_aa: CASSQRQGRETQYF
cdr3_nt: TGTGCCAGCAGCCAACGACAGGGACGAGAGACCCAGTACTTC

clone_size: few
j_call: TRBJ2-3
d_call: TRBD2
v_call: TRBV12-3/TRBV12-4
cdr3_aa: CASSHPGLAGGADTQYF
cdr3_nt: TGTGCCAGCAGCCACCCGGGACTAGCGGGAGGTGCAGATACGCAGTATTTT

clone_size: many
j_call: TRBJ2-1
d_call: TRBD2
v_call: TRBV29-1
cdr3_aa: CSVGGTSGRPLDNEQFF
cdr3_nt: TGCAGCGTTGGAGGGACTAGCGGGAGGCCCCTAGACAATGAGCAGTTCTTC

clone_size: .
j_call: TRBJ2-4
d_call: TRBD2
v_call: TRBV6-1
cdr3_aa: CASSEGSGRTKNIQYF
cdr3_nt: TGTGCCAGCAGTGAAGGTAGCGGGAGGACCAAAAACATTCAGTACTTC

clone_size: few
j_call: TRBJ2-7
d_call: TRBD2
v_call: TRBV4-1
cdr3_aa: CASSHGLVTSGSNEQYF
cdr3_nt: TGCGCCAGCAGCCACGGGCTCGTGACTAGCGGGAGTAACGAGCAGTACTTC

clone_size: many
j_call: TRBJ2-5
d_call: .
v_call: TRBV5-1
cdr3_aa: CASSFTQETQYF
cdr3_nt: TGTGCCAGCAGCTTCACGCAAGAGACCCAGTACTTC

clone_size: .
j_call: TRBJ2-5
d_call: TRBD1
v_call: TRBV9
cdr3_aa: CASSATGDRETQYF
cdr3_nt: TGTGCCAGCAGCGCGACAGGGGACCGAGAGACCCAGTACTTC

clone_size: .
j_call: TRBJ2-5
d_call: .
v_call: TRBV13
cdr3_aa: CASTPRGAQETQYF
cdr3_nt: TGTGCCAGCACCCCACGGGGGGCGCAAGAGACCCAGTACTTC